A single sample gave rise to the 28 T cell receptor beta chains below, sequenced in a study of cytomegalovirus exposure and HLA in healthy donors. PCR used 60 Vbeta primers and 13 Jbeta primers. Repertoires were generated with immunoSEQ multiplex PCR, while TCRdb's copy carries only in-frame clones and drops some. The repertoire includes under 200,000 clones, 80% to 90% of them detected once, and about 9.3% sits in the top ten. The sequencing sample was made of PBMCs. Every receptor here comes from a man aged 18 to 30 in good health and CMV-seropositive.

This chain uses TRBV14 with TRBJ1-6; tentatively, D is TRBD1 (5 bases). CDR3 length: 17 amino acids. Per the germline V gene, CDR1 is SGHDN and CDR2 is FVKESK. Trimming shortened V by 2 bases and J by 0 bases, and 11 bases separated the two germline ends. This CDR3 is CASSQRQMSSYNSPLHF. CDR3 DNA sequence: TGTGCCAGCAGCCAAAGACAGATGAGCTCCTATAATTCACCCCTCCACTTT.

About this clone: The junction shows a germline mismatch at one end, possibly a read error. V gene TRBV5-6 combines with J gene TRBJ1-2, with TRBD1 matching 8 bases. Per germline, CDR1 SGHDT and CDR2 YYEEEE. The CDR3 runs 12 residues. The CDR3 here is CASRLDRAGYTF. The CDR3, as DNA: TGTGCCAGCAGATTGGACAGGGCTGGCTACACCTTC.

Notes on this clone: Sequence at one end of the junction differs from germline and may be a read error. J is TRBJ2-3 and V is TRBV5-6; 8 bases match TRBD1. Germline CDR1 SGHDT, CDR2 YYEEEE. This CDR3 spans 14 amino acids. The chain's CDR3 is CASGLTGGTGTQYF. DNA for the CDR3: TGTGCCAGTGGACTCACAGGGGGAACAGGTACGCAGTATTTT.

The genes are TRBV11-2 and TRBJ1-2; D is uncertain. Trimming stripped 5 bases from V and 5 bases from J, with 15 bases between. The CDR3 contains 14 residues. Looked up from germline, CDR1 is SGHAT and CDR2 is FQNNGV. The CDR3, as DNA: TGTGCCAGCAGCCTTGGGGAGGAGAGGTATGGCTACACCTTC. Its protein is CASSLGEERYGYTF.

The DNA for the CDR3 is TGTGCCAGCAGCTTGTACAGGGGGCCCTCCTACGAGCAGTACTTC. It specifies CASSLYRGPSYEQYF. The chain combines TRBV7-2 with TRBJ2-7, with 9 nucleotides matching TRBD1. J gave up 0 bases and V 3 bases, and 3 bases lay outside the gene matches. Germline CDR1 is SGHTA and CDR2 is FQGNSA. The CDR3 is 15 amino acids.

This chain connects TRBV11-2 to TRBJ1-6, with TRBD1 matching over 9 bases. V was pared by 2 bases and J by 10 bases, with 9 bases of the junction left unmatched. The CDR3 loop spans 16 amino acids. Germline V CDR1 and CDR2: SGHAT, FQNNGV. CDR3 protein: CASSLSDRGPGSPLHF. CDR3 sequence (DNA): TGTGCCAGCAGCTTATCGGACAGGGGCCCGGGGTCACCCCTCCACTTT.

J is TRBJ2-7 and V is TRBV6-5, with 9 nucleotides matching TRBD1. Germline V gene data show CDR1 as MNHEY and CDR2 as SVGAGI. Trimming removed 10 bases from V and 3 bases from J; junction bases left unmatched: 4. There are 12 residues in the CDR3. The CDR3 coding sequence is TGTGCCACTCGGACAGGGGACTACGAGCAGTACTTC. Protein: CATRTGDYEQYF.

This chain uses TRBV29-1 with TRBJ2-5; no firm D call. The CDR3 is made up of 10 amino acids. Trimming removed 6 bases at V and 6 bases at J, with 8 bases between. The germline gives CDR1 SQVTM, CDR2 ANQGSEA. DNA of the CDR3: TGCAGCGTGGGCCACCAGACCCAGTACTTC. Protein: CSVGHQTQYF.

This clone appeared once. The chain recombines TRBV19 with TRBJ2-5; 9 nucleotides line up with TRBD1. The J call may not be correct, given that the DNA end is closer to TRBJ2-7. Germline-derived CDR1 and CDR2 are LNHDA and SQIVND (reference sequence). This CDR3 has 15 amino acids. The CDR3 bases are TGTGCCAGTAGTCTATGGACAGGGGAAGACTACGAGCAGTACTTC. It specifies CASSLWTGEDYEQYF.

The gene calls are TRBV6-1 and TRBJ1-4; D uncertain. V was cut by 6 bases and J by 5 bases, with 16 bases left in between. This CDR3 has 15 amino acids. Looked up from germline, CDR1 is MNHNS and CDR2 is SASEGT. CDR3 nucleotides: TGTGCCAGCAGCCGGAAGGCGGGAGAAAATGAAAAACTGTTTTTT. Its translation is CASSRKAGENEKLFF.

The chain recombines TRBV2 with TRBJ2-7; D is ambiguous. Deletions cut 4 bases from V and 6 bases from J, with 7 bases between. Germline CDR1 SNHLY, CDR2 FYNNEI. This CDR3 region has 11 residues. CDR3 protein: CASSGAGEQYF. CDR3 DNA: TGTGCCAGCAGTGGGGCAGGCGAGCAGTACTTC.

The rearrangement joins TRBV9 to TRBJ2-5; unclear D gene. CDR1 SGDLS and CDR2 YYNGEE come from the germline V gene. V lost 0 bases to trimming and J lost 2 bases, with 5 bases between them. The CDR3 spans 13 residues. Here the CDR3 reads CASSVVQQETQYF. The CDR3 DNA follows: TGTGCCAGCAGCGTAGTCCAACAAGAGACCCAGTACTTC.

This rearrangement joins TRBV7-6 to TRBJ2-3; 9 positions match TRBD2. V was clipped by 0 bases and J by 4 bases; unmatched bases: 5. The V gene's germline CDR1 is SGHVS and CDR2 FNYEAQ. This CDR3 contains 16 residues. The CDR3 loop reads CASSLARLAGPDTQYF. The CDR3 coding sequence is TGTGCCAGCAGCTTAGCGCGCCTAGCGGGGCCAGATACGCAGTATTTT.

The chain has TRBV6-1 and TRBJ1-2, with D possibly being TRBD1 (5 bases). Germline V lookup: CDR1 MNHNS, CDR2 SASEGT. This CDR3 is built from 19 residues. V gave up 4 bases and J gave up 0 bases, with 24 bases separating them. CDR3 sequence: CASSAETAIVKSPNYGYTF. CDR3 DNA sequence: TGTGCCAGCAGTGCAGAGACAGCAATAGTGAAGAGCCCTAACTATGGCTACACCTTC.

V is TRBV6-1 and J is TRBJ1-3; TRBD1 might be the D (6 bases). Trimming took off 4 bases at V and 0 bases at J, with 10 bases between the two ends. The CDR3 contains 15 residues. The germline V gene encodes CDR1 MNHNS and CDR2 SASEGT. The CDR3 DNA follows: TGTGCCAGCAGTGGGCAGGACAGCTCTGGAAACACCATATATTTT. Translated: CASSGQDSSGNTIYF.

V is TRBV10-1 and J is TRBJ2-3, with 9 bases lining up with TRBD1. The CDR3 has 16 residues. The germline gives CDR1 WNHNN, CDR2 SYGVQD (reference sequence). Trimming removed 5 bases from V and 0 bases from J; junction bases left unmatched: 6. CDR3 sequence (DNA): TGCGCCAGCAGTCCCCCCGGGACAGGGAGCACAGATACGCAGTATTTT. It yields the protein CASSPPGTGSTDTQYF.

The rearrangement joins TRBV13 to TRBJ2-3; TRBD1 matches 8 bases. J lost 4 bases, V lost 5 bases, and 5 bases had no gene match. The CDR3 contains 14 residues. Germline CDR1 reads PRHDT; CDR2 reads FYEKMQ (reference sequence). The CDR3 loop reads CASSGQGISDTQYF. The CDR3 DNA reads TGTGCCAGCAGCGGACAGGGAATCTCAGATACGCAGTATTTT. The complete variable domain, with remaining parts taken from reference TRBV13 and TRBJ2-3, reads AAGVIQSPRHLIKEKRETATLKCYPIPRHDTVYWYQQGPGQDPQFLISFYEKMQSDKGSIPDRFSAQQFSDYHSELNMSSLELGDSALYFCASSGQGISDTQYFGPGTRLTVL.

The V and J genes are TRBV20-1 and TRBJ1-1; the D is unclear. The CDR3 covers 11 residues. Germline lookup yields CDR1 DFQATT and CDR2 SNEGSKA (reference sequence). Trimming stripped 0 bases from V and 13 bases from J, with 12 bases between. In DNA, the CDR3 is TGCAGTGCTAGAGATTCGCTCACGGGTTTCTTT. Its protein is CSARDSLTGFF.

The CDR3 nucleotides are TGCGCCAGCAGCGACGGACGGGGGGGCCGTGGGGAGACCCAGTACTTC. Translating it yields CASSDGRGGRGETQYF. J is TRBJ2-5 and V is TRBV5-1, with 8 bases identical to TRBD2. The V gene's germline CDR1 is SGHRS and CDR2 YFSETQ. V lost 4 bases to trimming and J lost 5 bases; unmatched junction nucleotides: 13. CDR3 length equals 16 residues.

This clone was counted a single time. The V call is TRBV6-1, the J call TRBJ1-5; TRBD1 matches at 8 bases. The germline gives CDR1 MNHNS, CDR2 SASEGT. This CDR3 comprises 15 residues. Trimming cost V 1 base and J 6 bases; bases outside gene matches: 5. In nucleotides, the CDR3 is TGTGCCAGCAGTGAAGGGGGGACAGGTACTCAGCCCCAGCATTTT. It is translated as CASSEGGTGTQPQHF.

V and J are TRBV4-3 and TRBJ2-5; D possibly corresponds to TRBD1 (6 bases). In germline, CDR1 is LGHNA, CDR2 YSLEER. Trimming took 1 base from V and 4 from J, leaving 7 bases between them. The CDR3 runs to 13 residues. The CDR3 loop is CASSQGGPETQYF. The CDR3 bases are TGCGCCAGCAGCCAAGGGGGGCCAGAGACCCAGTACTTC.

This rearrangement joins TRBV5-4 to TRBJ2-1, with 8 bases aligning to TRBD1. Trimming at V came to 10 bases and at J to 3 bases, leaving 6 bases not matched to a gene. This CDR3 contains 13 residues. Germline V gene data show CDR1 as SGHNT and CDR2 as YYREEE (reference sequence). In DNA form, the CDR3 reads TGTGCCTATGCGGGACAGGTCTACAATGAGCAGTTCTTC. It yields the protein CAYAGQVYNEQFF.

The V gene is TRBV6-6, the J gene TRBJ2-7; possible D gene TRBD1, 6 bases. The CDR3 covers 14 residues. Germline V gene data show CDR1 as MNHNY and CDR2 as SVGAGI (reference sequence). Trimming removed 2 bases from V and 4 bases from J, with 12 bases in between. CDR3 sequence (DNA): TGTGCCAGCAGTTACATCCAGGGACAATACGAGCAGTACTTC. Its translation: CASSYIQGQYEQYF.

The chain joins TRBV4-1 to TRBJ2-6; unclear D gene. The V and J ends lost 5 bases and 0 bases respectively, with 11 bases between them. Germline V gene lookup returns CDR1 MGHRA and CDR2 YSYEKL. This CDR3 is built from 16 residues. This CDR3 is CASSNPQRSGANVLTF. The CDR3 DNA reads TGCGCCAGCAGCAATCCGCAGCGCTCTGGGGCCAACGTCCTGACTTTC.

Only a few counts were recorded for this clone. The chain recombines TRBV4-3 with TRBJ2-5, with 8 bases that match TRBD1. After removal of 0 bases from V and 3 bases from J, the junction contained 6 bases not matched to a gene. Looked up from germline, CDR1 is LGHNA and CDR2 is YSLEER. The CDR3 runs to 16 residues. The CDR3 region is CASSQDPVDREETQYF. CDR3 in DNA: TGCGCCAGCAGCCAAGATCCCGTGGACAGGGAAGAGACCCAGTACTTC.

Remarks on this clone: Other DNA sequences in the same sample also yield this CDR3. V and J are TRBV2 and TRBJ2-7, with D maybe TRBD2 (5 bases). Between the trimmed V and J ends, which lost 11 bases and 3 bases, there was a span of 11 bases. This CDR3 is built from 11 residues. In germline, CDR1 is SNHLY, CDR2 FYNNEI. CDR3 region: CASSSGYEQYF. CDR3 bases: TGTGCCTCGAGCAGCGGCTACGAGCAGTACTTC.

This clone was detected only once. This chain links TRBV9 with TRBJ2-3; 9 positions agree with TRBD1. The CDR3 spans 16 residues. The J segment lost 7 bases and the V segment lost 3 bases, leaving 12 bases of the junction unmatched. Germline values: CDR1 SGDLS, CDR2 YYNGEE. The DNA of the CDR3 is TGTGCCAGCAGCGCCGACACGGGACAGGGATATTATACGCAGTATTTT. The encoded protein is CASSADTGQGYYTQYF.

The V gene is TRBV5-1, the J gene TRBJ2-3; 9 bases map to TRBD1. CDR3 size: 15 residues. V shed 4 bases and J 0 bases; nucleotides not matched to a gene: 3. From germline, CDR1 is SGHRS and CDR2 YFSETQ. The DNA for the CDR3 is TGCGCCAGCAGCGGCGGACAGGGGAGCACAGATACGCAGTATTTT. Residues: CASSGGQGSTDTQYF.